The 30 T cell receptor beta chains below were found in one sample sequenced in a study of control samples from healthy donors and cancer patients. Only in-frame clones appear in the TCRdb table, and some are missing; sequencing was by immunoSEQ multiplex PCR. The sample lists 50,000 to 70,000 clones, more than 95% occurring once. Sequenced: blood. The receptors shown here come from a woman between 18 and 30 years old in good health.

The CDR3 DNA reads as TGTGCCAGCAGGGCAGGGGGAGTAGCAGATACGCAGTATTTT. This codes for CASRAGGVADTQYF. The V and J genes are TRBV5-4 and TRBJ2-3; 7 bases align to TRBD1. CDR1 and CDR2 (germline): SGHNT, YYREEE (reference sequence). Trimming at V came to 5 bases and at J to 4 bases, leaving 7 bases not matched to a gene. CDR3 length equals 14 residues.

The chain combines TRBV5-1 with TRBJ1-1; D is ambiguous. The CDR3 runs 15 residues. Trimming took 0 bases from V and 4 from J, leaving 13 bases between them. Germline assignment: CDR1 SGHRS and CDR2 YFSETQ. Here the CDR3 DNA reads TGCGCCAGCAGCTTGGCCGGGATAGTGGGCACTGAAGCTTTCTTT. This encodes CASSLAGIVGTEAFF.

The gene calls are TRBV6-6 and TRBJ1-4; tentatively, D is TRBD1 (5 bases). V lost 5 bases and J lost 12, with 16 bases in between. The V gene's germline CDR1 is MNHNY and CDR2 SVGAGI (reference sequence). The CDR3 covers 13 residues. CDR3 protein: CASSGRDAGELFF. Here the CDR3 DNA reads TGTGCCAGCAGTGGCCGGGACGCCGGGGAACTGTTTTTT.

The chain is built from TRBV3-1 (or the pseudogene TRBV3-2) and TRBJ1-5; 8 bases agree with TRBD1. Germline V gene lookup returns CDR1 LGHDT and CDR2 YNNKEL (reference sequence). J lost 5 bases, V lost 0 bases, and 9 bases had no gene match. There are 17 residues in the CDR3. CDR3 DNA: TGTGCCAGCAGCCAAGACCGCACAGGGGGGAGGGATCAGCCCCAGCATTTT. This encodes CASSQDRTGGRDQPQHF.

This sequence joins TRBV21-1 and TRBJ2-3; TRBD1 was called by the table and not checked on the DNA. TRBV21-1 is labeled a pseudogene. This CDR3 has 14 residues. In DNA form, the CDR3 reads TGTGCCAGGGCTTCCCGTGGTTGCACAGATACGCAGTATTTT. Protein product: CARASRGCTDTQYF.

V is TRBV25-1 and J is TRBJ1-5; 7 bases map to TRBD1. Germline-derived CDR1 and CDR2 are MGHDK and SYGVNS. The CDR3 loop spans 14 amino acids. With V trimmed by 4 bases and J by 5 bases, 5 bases remained unmatched. The CDR3 loop is CASSAGGEDQPQHF. The CDR3 DNA sequence: TGTGCCAGCAGTGCAGGGGGGGAGGATCAGCCCCAGCATTTT. Supplemented by reference TRBV25-1 and TRBJ1-5, the full variable domain reads EADIYQTPRYLVIGTGKKITLECSQTMGHDKMYWYQQDPGMELHLIHYSYGVNSTEKGDLSSESTVSRIRTEHFPLTLESARPSHTSQYLCASSAGGEDQPQHFGDGTRLSIL.

The chain links TRBV12-3 or TRBV12-4 to TRBJ1-3, with TRBD1 identical over 10 bases. The CDR3 contains 13 residues. V lost 3 bases and J lost 8; bases outside the gene matches: 1. CDR3 sequence reads: CASSFGQGDTIYF. The CDR3 DNA is TGTGCCAGCAGTTTCGGACAGGGGGACACCATATATTTT.

This chain uses TRBV6-1 with TRBJ1-2; maybe TRBD1 (6 bases). CDR1 and CDR2 (germline): MNHNS, SASEGT. V was clipped by 0 bases and J by 8 bases, with 13 bases between them. This CDR3 is 14 amino acids long. CDR3 coding DNA: TGTGCCAGCAGTGAAGCAGGCACAGGGCGGGGCTACACCTTC. It yields the protein CASSEAGTGRGYTF.

The DNA for the CDR3 is TGTGCCAGCAGCCACCCGGACAGGGAAGTCAATGGCTACACCTTC. Translation: CASSHPDREVNGYTF. V is TRBV9 and J is TRBJ1-2, with 8 bases that match TRBD1. Germline CDR1 SGDLS, CDR2 YYNGEE. Trimming removed 4 bases from V and 6 bases from J; junction bases left unmatched: 11. CDR3 length equals 15 residues.

The genes are TRBV10-3 and TRBJ1-1, with 7 bases aligning to TRBD1. Trimming cost V 8 bases and J 11 bases; bases outside gene matches: 17. The CDR3 runs to 14 residues. The germline CDR1 and CDR2 sequences are ENHRY and SYGVKD. The CDR3: CAIGGGGIELGAFF. CDR3 DNA: TGTGCCATCGGAGGAGGGGGCATAGAACTCGGGGCTTTCTTT.

The chain joins TRBV19 to TRBJ1-6; D is perhaps TRBD1 (5 bases). Trimming left V 3 bases short and J 7 bases short, with 13 bases between. The CDR3 has 15 amino acids. Looked up from germline, CDR1 is LNHDA and CDR2 is SQIVND (reference sequence). The CDR3 sequence is CASSIPGRKNSPLHF. The CDR3, as DNA: TGTGCCAGTAGTATCCCGGGACGGAAAAATTCACCCCTCCACTTT.

This clone was detected only once. The rearrangement uses TRBV18 and TRBJ1-6, with a weak D call TRBD1 (6 bases). The germline V gene has CDR1 KGHSH and CDR2 LQKENI. V shed 0 bases and J shed 10 bases, with 7 bases lying between them. This CDR3 is built from 13 residues. CDR3 protein: CASSPPTGSPLHF. Here the CDR3 DNA reads TGTGCCAGCTCACCACCGACAGGATCACCCCTCCACTTT. Variable domain in full (rest from reference TRBV18 and TRBJ1-6): NAGVMQNPRHLVRRRGQEARLRCSPMKGHSHVYWYRQLPEEGLKFMVYLQKENIIDESGMPKERFSAEFPKEGPSILRIQQVVRGDSAAYFCASSPPTGSPLHFGNGTRLTVT.

The chain couples TRBV25-1 to TRBJ1-2; TRBD1 matches 11 bases. J lost 4 bases, V lost 2 bases, and 6 bases had no gene match. The CDR3 is 16 residues long. From germline, CDR1 is MGHDK and CDR2 SYGVNS. The CDR3 DNA reads TGTGCCAGCAGTGAACACGTCGGGACAGGGGGCTATGGCTACACCTTC. Translation gives CASSEHVGTGGYGYTF.

The V call is TRBV7-3, the J call TRBJ1-1; D might be TRBD1 (5 bases). The ends were cut back, 4 bases at V and 2 bases at J, with 14 bases in the middle. The CDR3 is 15 residues long. Germline V gene sequence: CDR1 SGHTA, CDR2 FQGTGA. The CDR3 DNA is TGTGCCAGCAGCTCTGAGCCCGGGGGAAACACTGAAGCTTTCTTT. Its protein is CASSSEPGGNTEAFF.

This chain connects TRBV4-3 to TRBJ1-2, with TRBD1 matching over 10 bases. J gave up 3 bases and V 4 bases, and 5 bases lay outside the gene matches. The CDR3 consists of 15 residues. CDR1 and CDR2 (germline): LGHNA, YSLEER. CDR3: CASSPDRGLYYGYTF. The CDR3 DNA sequence: TGCGCCAGCAGCCCCGACAGGGGGCTTTACTATGGCTACACCTTC.

The chain couples TRBV19 to TRBJ1-1; D is undetermined. Germline V CDR1 and CDR2: LNHDA, SQIVND (reference sequence). The CDR3 is made up of 15 amino acids. V was shortened by 2 bases and J by 2 bases, with 12 bases between the two germline ends. CDR3 DNA sequence: TGTGCCAGTAGTATATCCGACCTGGGTAACACTGAAGCTTTCTTT. This encodes CASSISDLGNTEAFF.

V is TRBV4-1 and J is TRBJ2-7, with 9 nucleotides matching TRBD1. CDR1 is MGHRA and CDR2 is YSYEKL in the germline V gene. CDR3 length: 17 amino acids. The ends lost 4 bases at V and 3 bases at J; junction bases unmatched: 13. CDR3 bases: TGCGCCAGCAGCCCACAGGACAGGGGCTCTGAATTCTACGAGCAGTACTTC. This sequence encodes CASSPQDRGSEFYEQYF.

This chain joins TRBV2 and TRBJ2-2; a weak D match, TRBD2 (5 bases). The CDR3 runs 15 residues. The V gene lost 8 bases and the J gene lost 2 bases, with 15 bases spanning the gap. Per the germline V gene, CDR1 is SNHLY and CDR2 is FYNNEI. The CDR3 bases are TGTGCCAGCGGAGGCCTGGGGAGAAACACCGGGGAGCTGTTTTTT. Protein: CASGGLGRNTGELFF.

The chain couples TRBV30 to TRBJ2-3, with 14 bases matching TRBD2. The V and J ends lost 3 bases and 0 bases, in that order; junction bases with no gene match: 2. Germline loops: CDR1 GTSNPN, CDR2 SVGIG (reference sequence). The CDR3 extends over 16 amino acids. Here the CDR3 reads CAWRRLAGGSTDTQYF. CDR3 nucleotide sequence: TGTGCCTGGAGGAGACTAGCGGGGGGGAGCACAGATACGCAGTATTTT. The whole variable domain, filled in from reference TRBV30 and TRBJ2-3, reads SQTIHQWPATLVQPVGSPLSLECTVEGTSNPNLYWYRQAAGRGLQLLFYSVGIGQISSEVPQNLSASRPQDRQFILSSKKLLLSDSGFYLCAWRRLAGGSTDTQYFGPGTRLTVL.

The V gene is TRBV29-1, the J gene TRBJ1-2; 8 bases align to TRBD1. CDR3 length: 14 amino acids. The V segment lost 3 bases and the J segment 2 bases; nucleotides outside the gene matches: 5. The germline V gene has CDR1 SQVTM and CDR2 ANQGSEA. The CDR3 protein is CSVEARGLNYGYTF. CDR3 DNA: TGCAGCGTTGAGGCCAGGGGGCTCAACTATGGCTACACCTTC.

The chain carries TRBV19 and TRBJ1-2, with TRBD1 identical over 7 bases. This CDR3 is 16 amino acids long. In germline, CDR1 is LNHDA, CDR2 SQIVND (reference sequence). With 10 bases clipped from V and 0 bases from J, the junction kept 14 bases outside the gene matches. The CDR3 DNA reads TGTGCCACCTCTTCTCTCGGGACAGAACCTAACTATGGCTACACCTTC. Encoded protein: CATSSLGTEPNYGYTF.

V is TRBV4-1 and J is TRBJ2-3; D possibly corresponds to TRBD2 (5 bases). In germline, CDR1 is MGHRA, CDR2 YSYEKL. The V gene lost 0 bases and the J gene lost 2 bases, with 9 bases spanning the gap. The CDR3 runs 15 residues. The CDR3 region has the DNA TGCGCCAGCAGCCAAGATCTGGGAGTCACAGATACGCAGTATTTT. Translation gives CASSQDLGVTDTQYF.

With regard to this clone: The junction departs from the called germline gene at one end, perhaps through a read error. V and J are TRBV30 and TRBJ1-3, with TRBD1 matching over 7 bases. The CDR3 runs to 15 residues. Per germline, CDR1 GTSNPN and CDR2 SVGIG (reference sequence). CDR3 protein: CAWGGQSISGSTIYF. The CDR3, as DNA: TGTGCCTGGGGGGGACAGTCCATCTCTGGAAGCACCATATATTTT.

This chain joins TRBV6-6 and TRBJ2-4; D possibly corresponds to TRBD2 (6 bases). V gave up 5 bases and J gave up 6 bases, with 17 bases separating them. The CDR3 extends over 15 amino acids. Germline V gene lookup returns CDR1 MNHNY and CDR2 SVGAGI (reference sequence). As DNA, the CDR3 is TGTGCCAGCAGTAACCCAAAGACTAGGGGAAACATTCAGTACTTC. Translated: CASSNPKTRGNIQYF.

The V call is TRBV5-4, the J call TRBJ2-2, with D perhaps matching TRBD2 (5 bases). The CDR3 is made up of 15 amino acids. V was pared by 0 bases and J by 4 bases, with 10 bases between. Looked up from germline, CDR1 is SGHNT and CDR2 is YYREEE (reference sequence). CDR3 sequence: CASSLAEAVTGELFF. The CDR3 DNA sequence: TGTGCCAGCAGCTTGGCTGAAGCGGTCACCGGGGAGCTGTTTTTT.

The chain employs TRBV7-2 and TRBJ1-1; D not resolved. Per the germline V gene, CDR1 is SGHTA and CDR2 is FQGNSA. The CDR3 loop spans 15 amino acids. Trimming left V 1 base short and J 4 bases short, with 13 bases between. CDR3 DNA: TGTGCCAGCAGCTTAGGGGCCTGGCCGGCCACTGAAGCTTTCTTT. As protein: CASSLGAWPATEAFF. The complete variable domain, with remaining parts taken from reference TRBV7-2 and TRBJ1-1, reads GAGVSQSPSNKVTEKGKDVELRCDPISGHTALYWYRQSLGQGLEFLIYFQGNSAPDKSGLPSDRFSAERTGGSVSTLTIQRTQQEDSAVYLCASSLGAWPATEAFFGQGTRLTVV.

The V gene is TRBV5-1, the J gene TRBJ1-1; D remains ambiguous. This CDR3 spans 13 amino acids. The V end was cut by 4 bases, the J end by 5 bases, with 12 bases between. The germline V gene has CDR1 SGHRS and CDR2 YFSETQ. The CDR3 sequence is CASSVAGRTEAFF. The CDR3 DNA follows: TGCGCCAGCAGCGTAGCGGGAAGGACTGAAGCTTTCTTT.

V and J are TRBV19 and TRBJ2-5; TRBD1 aligns across 11 bases. V lost 3 bases, J lost 5 bases, and 5 bases stayed unmatched. Germline assignment: CDR1 LNHDA and CDR2 SQIVND (reference sequence). The CDR3 loop spans 15 amino acids. CDR3 coding DNA: TGTGCCAGTAGTATCGGACAGGGGGCCGAGGAGACCCAGTACTTC. It translates to CASSIGQGAEETQYF.

This chain connects TRBV29-1 to TRBJ1-1; D call uncertain. Trimming stripped 1 base from V and 0 bases from J, with 9 bases between. Germline V gene sequence: CDR1 SQVTM, CDR2 ANQGSEA. CDR3 length: 14 residues. The CDR3 DNA reads as TGCAGCGTTGAAGGGCGGCTCGTGAACACTGAAGCTTTCTTT. Translating it yields CSVEGRLVNTEAFF.

The V and J genes are TRBV2 and TRBJ2-3, with 13 bases lining up with TRBD2. V gave up 6 bases and J gave up 5 bases; unmatched junction bases: 11. This CDR3 has 17 amino acids. Germline V CDR1 and CDR2: SNHLY, FYNNEI. CDR3 in amino acids: CASRTSRLAGGQDTQYF. DNA for the CDR3: TGTGCCAGCAGAACTTCCCGACTAGCGGGGGGCCAAGATACGCAGTATTTT.